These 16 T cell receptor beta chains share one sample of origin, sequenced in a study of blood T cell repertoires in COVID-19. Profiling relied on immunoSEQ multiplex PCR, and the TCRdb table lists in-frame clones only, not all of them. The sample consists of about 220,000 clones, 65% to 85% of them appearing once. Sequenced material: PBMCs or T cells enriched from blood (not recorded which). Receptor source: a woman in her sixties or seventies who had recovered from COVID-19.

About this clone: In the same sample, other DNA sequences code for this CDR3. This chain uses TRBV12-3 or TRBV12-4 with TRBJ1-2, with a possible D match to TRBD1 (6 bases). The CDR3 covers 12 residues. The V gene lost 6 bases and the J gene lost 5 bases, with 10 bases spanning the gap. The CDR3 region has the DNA TGTGCCAGCAGCCCAGGGGATTATGGCTACACCTTC. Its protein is CASSPGDYGYTF.

The CDR3 region is CASSPPRQGSTDTQYF. CDR3 nucleotides: TGTGCCAGCAGCCCCCCTCGGCAGGGGAGCACAGATACGCAGTATTTT. The chain couples TRBV5-4 to TRBJ2-3; weak D call: TRBD1 (6 bases). The V gene's germline CDR1 is SGHNT and CDR2 YYREEE (reference sequence). The CDR3 has 16 amino acids. The V end lost 4 bases, the J end lost 0 bases, and 15 bases lay between the germline ends.

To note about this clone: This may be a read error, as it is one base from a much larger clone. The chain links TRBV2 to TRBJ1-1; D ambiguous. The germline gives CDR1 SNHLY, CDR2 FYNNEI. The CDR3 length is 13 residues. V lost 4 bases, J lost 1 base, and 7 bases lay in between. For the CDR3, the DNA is TGTGCCAGCAGTGTTGGAGGGAACACTGAAGCTTTCTTT. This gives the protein CASSVGGNTEAFF. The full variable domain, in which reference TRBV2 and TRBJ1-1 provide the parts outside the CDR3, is EPEVTQTPSHQVTQMGQEVILRCVPISNHLYFYWYRQILGQKVEFLVSFYNNEISEKSEIFDDQFSVERPDGSNFTLKIRSTKLEDSAMYFCASSVGGNTEAFFGQGTRLTVV.

CDR3 nucleotides: TGTGCCAGCAGTTGGACAGAAAATGAAAAACTGTTTTTT. Its protein is CASSWTENEKLFF. The chain is built from TRBV12-3 or TRBV12-4 and TRBJ1-4; D might be TRBD1 (6 bases). This CDR3 has 13 amino acids. Trimming took 4 bases from V and 5 from J, leaving 8 bases between them.

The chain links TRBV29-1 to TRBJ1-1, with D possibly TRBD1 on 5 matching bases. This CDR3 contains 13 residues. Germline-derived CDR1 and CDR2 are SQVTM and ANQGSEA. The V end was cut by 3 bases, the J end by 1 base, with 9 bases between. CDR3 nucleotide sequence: TGCAGCGTTGATCAGGGAGGGAACACTGAAGCTTTCTTT. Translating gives CSVDQGGNTEAFF.

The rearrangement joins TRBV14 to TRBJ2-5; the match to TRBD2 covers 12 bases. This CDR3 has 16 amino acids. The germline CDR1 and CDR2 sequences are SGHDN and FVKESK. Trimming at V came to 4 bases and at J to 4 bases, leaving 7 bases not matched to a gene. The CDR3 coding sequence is TGTGCCAGCAGCCTTTATTGGACTAGCGGGGTAGAGACCCAGTACTTC. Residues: CASSLYWTSGVETQYF.

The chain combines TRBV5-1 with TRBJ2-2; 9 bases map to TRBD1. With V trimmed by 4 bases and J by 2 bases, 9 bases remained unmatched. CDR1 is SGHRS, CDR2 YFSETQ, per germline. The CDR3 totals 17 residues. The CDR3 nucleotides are TGCGCCAGCAGCCAAAAGAAAACAGGGGGCAACACCGGGGAGCTGTTTTTT. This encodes CASSQKKTGGNTGELFF.

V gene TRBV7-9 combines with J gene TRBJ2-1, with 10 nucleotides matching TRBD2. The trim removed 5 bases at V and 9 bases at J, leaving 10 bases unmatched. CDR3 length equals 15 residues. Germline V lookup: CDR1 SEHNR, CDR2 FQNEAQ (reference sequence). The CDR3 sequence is CASSKASGSTIEQFF. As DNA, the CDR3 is TGTGCCAGCAGCAAAGCTAGCGGGAGTACAATTGAGCAGTTCTTC.

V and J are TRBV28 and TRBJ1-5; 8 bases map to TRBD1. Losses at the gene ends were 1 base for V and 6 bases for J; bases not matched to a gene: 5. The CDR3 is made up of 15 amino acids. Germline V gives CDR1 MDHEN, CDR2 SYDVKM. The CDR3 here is CASSLYRTGTQPQHF. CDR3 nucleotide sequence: TGTGCCAGCAGTTTATACAGGACAGGGACTCAGCCCCAGCATTTT.

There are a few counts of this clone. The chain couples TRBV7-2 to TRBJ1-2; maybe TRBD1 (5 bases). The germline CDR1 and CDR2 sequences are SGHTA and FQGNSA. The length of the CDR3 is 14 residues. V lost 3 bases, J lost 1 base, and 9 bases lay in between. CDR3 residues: CASSLGQINYGYTF. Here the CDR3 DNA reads TGTGCCAGCAGCTTGGGGCAGATTAACTATGGCTACACCTTC.

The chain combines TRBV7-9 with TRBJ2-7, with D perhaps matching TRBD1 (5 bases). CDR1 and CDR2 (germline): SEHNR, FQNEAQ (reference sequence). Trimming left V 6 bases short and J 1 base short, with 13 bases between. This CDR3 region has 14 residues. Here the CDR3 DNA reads TGTGCCAGCAGTCCAGAAGGACAATCCTACGAGCAGTACTTC. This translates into CASSPEGQSYEQYF.

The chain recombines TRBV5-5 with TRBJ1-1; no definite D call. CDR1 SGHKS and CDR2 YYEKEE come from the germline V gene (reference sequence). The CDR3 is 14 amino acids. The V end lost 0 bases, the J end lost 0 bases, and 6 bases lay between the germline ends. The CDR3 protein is CASSLDTVNTEAFF. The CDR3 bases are TGTGCCAGCAGCTTGGATACAGTGAACACTGAAGCTTTCTTT. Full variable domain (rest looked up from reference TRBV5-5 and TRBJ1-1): DAGVTQSPTHLIKTRGQQVTLRCSPISGHKSVSWYQQVLGQGPQFIFQYYEKEERGRGNFPDRFSARQFPNYSSELNVNALLLGDSALYLCASSLDTVNTEAFFGQGTRLTVV.

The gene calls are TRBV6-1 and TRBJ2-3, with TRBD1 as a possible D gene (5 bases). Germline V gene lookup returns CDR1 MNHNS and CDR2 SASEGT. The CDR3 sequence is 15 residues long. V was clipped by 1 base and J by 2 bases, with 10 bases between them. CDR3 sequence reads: CASSEVKGPTDTQYF. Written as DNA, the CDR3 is TGTGCCAGCAGTGAAGTAAAGGGGCCCACAGATACGCAGTATTTT.

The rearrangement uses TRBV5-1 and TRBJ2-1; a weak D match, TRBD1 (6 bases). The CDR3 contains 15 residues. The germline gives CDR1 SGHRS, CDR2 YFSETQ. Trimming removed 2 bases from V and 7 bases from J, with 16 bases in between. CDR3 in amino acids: CASSFWAGDGNEQFF. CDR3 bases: TGCGCCAGCAGCTTCTGGGCAGGGGATGGAAATGAGCAGTTCTTC.

CDR3 sequence reads: CASSPPGQGIGQPQHF. CDR3 nucleotides: TGTGCCAGCAGTCCCCCAGGACAGGGAATCGGTCAGCCCCAGCATTTT. The chain uses TRBV28 and TRBJ1-5; the match to TRBD1 covers 8 bases. V shed 5 bases and J 6 bases; nucleotides not matched to a gene: 12. The V gene's germline CDR1 is MDHEN and CDR2 SYDVKM. The CDR3 totals 16 residues.

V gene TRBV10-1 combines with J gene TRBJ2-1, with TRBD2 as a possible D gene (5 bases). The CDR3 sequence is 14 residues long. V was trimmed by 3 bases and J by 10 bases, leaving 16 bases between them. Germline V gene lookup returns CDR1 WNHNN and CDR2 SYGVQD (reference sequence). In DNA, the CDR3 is TGCGCCAGCAGTGACCAGAGGGCCGTCCGGGAGCAGTTCTTC. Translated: CASSDQRAVREQFF.